This is a list of T cell receptor beta chains from one sample in a study of blood T cell repertoires in COVID-19. Profiled with immunoSEQ multiplex PCR; TCRdb holds only in-frame clones, not every one. The sample includes about 210,000 clones, 80% of them seen just once. The sample consisted of peripheral blood. The receptor source for this set is a human donor in a cohort sampled during active COVID-19. Both conserved end residues are part of each CDR3. D genes are given only for firm matches. Clone size is stated in some rows and not others, as once, few, many or a class when expanded.

.	TRBJ2-1	TRBD2	TRBV5-1	TGCGCCAGCAGCCTAAGACTAGCGGCCTACAATGAGCAGTTCTTC	CASSLRLAAYNEQFF
.	TRBJ2-4	TRBD2	TRBV5-6	TGTGCCAGCAGCTTTCAAGCTCGGGCGGGAGTATCGAACATTCAGTACTTC	CASSFQARAGVSNIQYF
.	TRBJ1-2	.	TRBV19	TGTGCCAGTAGTATAGGCGGGGTCACCGAGAACTATGGCTACACCTTC	CASSIGGVTENYGYTF
.	TRBJ2-3	TRBD2	TRBV19	TGTGCCAGTAGTATGGATTTGGCGGGAGGAGGAGATACGCAGTATTTT	CASSMDLAGGGDTQYF
.	TRBJ2-5	TRBD2	TRBV9	TGTGCCAGCAGCGTAGCGCTAGCGGGAGGGCGGGGAGAGACCCAGTACTTC	CASSVALAGGRGETQYF
.	TRBJ1-2	.	TRBV5-1	TGCGCCAGCAGGGAACAGAACTATGGCTACACCTTC	CASREQNYGYTF
.	TRBJ1-2	.	TRBV4-2	TGTGCCAGCAGCCAAGATACTCAGGGGAGGGATGGCTACACCTTC	CASSQDTQGRDGYTF
.	TRBJ2-4	TRBD1	TRBV3-1/TRBV3-2	TGTGCCAGCAAAGGGGGCGGAAACATTCAGTACTTC	CASKGGGNIQYF
.	TRBJ1-1	.	TRBV2	TGTGCCAGCACCCGACAGTCTATGAACACTGAAGCTTTCTTT	CASTRQSMNTEAFF
.	TRBJ2-7	.	TRBV27	TGTGCCAGCAGTACTAGGGCCAGGTCCGAGCAGTACTTC	CASSTRARSEQYF
.	TRBJ1-3	.	TRBV19	TGTGCCAGTACCTCGGGTCGGAGTGGAAACACCATATATTTT	CASTSGRSGNTIYF
.	TRBJ2-5	TRBD2	TRBV11-2	TGTGCCAGCAGCTTAGATGGAGGACTAGCGGAGACCCAGTACTTC	CASSLDGGLAETQYF
.	TRBJ2-7	.	TRBV28	TGTGCCAGCACTCTCGAAGGGGCCAGTTCCTACGAGCAGTACTTC	CASTLEGASSYEQYF
.	TRBJ1-1	.	TRBV10-2	TGCGCCAGCAAACAGGCTCTCTTGGACACTGAAGCTTTCTTT	CASKQALLDTEAFF
few	TRBJ2-7	.	TRBV15	TGTGCCACCAGCGGGGGGGCCGCCGGTCTCGAGCAGTACTTC	CATSGGAAGLEQYF
.	TRBJ1-2	TRBD1	TRBV7-6	TGTGCCAGCAGCCGAACAGGGGGCTGGGGCTACACCTTC	CASSRTGGWGYTF
many	TRBJ2-1	.	TRBV10-3	TGTGCCATCGCGGCCGCGGGACCCCTGACCTACAATGAGCAGTTCTTC	CAIAAAGPLTYNEQFF
.	TRBJ1-1	.	TRBV6-2/TRBV6-3	TGTGCCAGCAGTTCTCCCAGGGGTGGAAGCACTGAAGCTTTCTTT	CASSSPRGGSTEAFF
.	TRBJ2-5	.	TRBV10-3	TGTGCCATCAGGGATACAGAAGCCCAAGAGACCCAGTACTTC	CAIRDTEAQETQYF
.	TRBJ2-3	.	TRBV11-2	TGTGCCAGCAGCTTAATTTCACAGGGCACAGATACGCAGTATTTT	CASSLISQGTDTQYF
.	TRBJ1-5	.	TRBV19	TGTGCCAGTAGGCCGGGACTGGCCTTCAATTCCGTCCAAAGAACTCAGCATTTT	CASRPGLAFNSVQRTQHF
.	TRBJ1-2	TRBD1	TRBV5-6	TGTGCCAGCAGCTTGGTGGACAGGGCCGGGTATGGCTACACCTTC	CASSLVDRAGYGYTF
.	TRBJ2-1	TRBD2	TRBV7-9	TGTGCCAGCAGCCCTCATCGACTAGCGGGGGGAAGCTCCTACAATGAGCAGTTCTTC	CASSPHRLAGGSSYNEQFF
.	TRBJ2-2	TRBD1	TRBV19	TGTGCCAGTAGCACTCCACAGGGGGCCTCCGGGGAGCTGTTTTTT	CASSTPQGASGELFF
.	TRBJ1-5	.	TRBV19	TGTGCCAGTAGTGGAGGATCTTATAGCAATCAGCCCCAGCATTTT	CASSGGSYSNQPQHF
.	TRBJ2-2	TRBD1	TRBV25-1	TGTGCCACCGGGGACAGGCTAAACACCGGGGAGCTGTTTTTT	CATGDRLNTGELFF
.	TRBJ1-3	.	TRBV4-3	TGCGCCAGCAGCCAAGACACAGCCTCTGGAAACACCATATATTTT	CASSQDTASGNTIYF
.	TRBJ1-5	TRBD1	TRBV3-1/TRBV3-2	TGTGCCAGCAGCCACTCGACAGGGGGGGACGGTCAGCCCCAGCATTTT	CASSHSTGGDGQPQHF
.	TRBJ2-5	TRBD1	TRBV18	TGTGCCAGCTCGCAGACAGGGGTCCAAGAGACCCAGTACTTC	CASSQTGVQETQYF
.	TRBJ2-5	.	TRBV19	TGTGCCAGTAGTACGTATACCCCTCAGGGCGAGACCCAGTACTTC	CASSTYTPQGETQYF
.	TRBJ2-7	TRBD2	TRBV2	TGTGCCAGCGGGCTACTAGCGGGAAACGAGCAGTACTTC	CASGLLAGNEQYF
.	TRBJ2-1	TRBD2	TRBV27	TGTGCCAGCAGTTACCTAGCGGGAGGGAGGGATGAGCAGTTCTTC	CASSYLAGGRDEQFF
.	TRBJ2-7	TRBD1	TRBV11-2	TGTGCCAGCAGCTTTGGGGGACAGGGGATCCCCTACGAGCAGTACTTC	CASSFGGQGIPYEQYF
.	TRBJ1-5	TRBD1	TRBV19	TGTGCCAGCGTTACCTCCGGGACAGTCTCTTCTCAGCCCCAGCATTTT	CASVTSGTVSSQPQHF